The 13 T cell receptor beta chains below all came from one sample that was sequenced in a study of Graves' ophthalmopathy and Graves' hyperthyroidism. Amplification of TCR beta CDR3 regions used RNA transcripts. HTBI primers were employed in first-round RT-PCR, then a second-round multiplex PCR followed. Each CDR3 protein is one row after TCRdb ran MiXCR on the multiplex PCR reads. The data hold hundreds of thousands of distinct CDR3 sequences, with around 40% observed a single time. Input material: peripheral blood. The receptors shown here come from an adult man with Graves' ophthalmopathy.

This clonotype was seen many times. The genes are TRBV29-1 and TRBJ2-5; D possibly corresponds to TRBD1 (5 bases). Trimming removed 7 bases from V and 2 bases from J, with 5 bases in between. The CDR3 runs to 10 residues. Germline V gene sequence: CDR1 SQVTM, CDR2 ANQGSEA. CDR3 amino acids: CSGTQETQYF. In DNA form, the CDR3 reads TGCAGCGGGACACAAGAGACCCAGTACTTC.

This clonotype has at least ten counts. This sequence joins TRBV7-2 and TRBJ1-5; no definite D call. The germline V gene encodes CDR1 SGHTA and CDR2 FQGNSA. The CDR3 extends over 15 amino acids. Between the trimmed V and J ends, which lost 5 bases and 3 bases, there was a span of 14 bases. CDR3 nucleotide sequence: TGTGCCAGCAGCCTTGCCGGGGTCTACAATCAGCCCCAGCATTTT. Translation gives CASSLAGVYNQPQHF.

At least ten counts were recorded for this clonotype. This chain links TRBV2 with TRBJ2-7, with TRBD2 matching over 7 bases. The length of the CDR3 is 13 residues. CDR1 and CDR2 from the germline V gene are SNHLY and FYNNEI. Germline trimming cut 6 bases from V and 3 bases from J; bases unmatched to any gene: 5. CDR3 nucleotides: TGTGCCAGCAGCGTGGGGGAGGGCTACGAGCAGTACTTC. It is translated as CASSVGEGYEQYF.

This clonotype appeared many times. The J gene is TRBJ1-5, the V gene TRBV7-9; no clear D. This CDR3 contains 12 residues. Deletions cut 5 bases from V and 5 bases from J, with 7 bases between. Germline-derived CDR1 and CDR2 are SEHNR and FQNEAQ (reference sequence). CDR3 loop: CASSQDYQPQHF. The CDR3 bases are TGTGCCAGCAGCCAAGATTATCAGCCCCAGCATTTT.

This sequence joins TRBV19 and TRBJ2-7; the match to TRBD2 covers 12 bases. Germline values: CDR1 LNHDA, CDR2 SQIVND (reference sequence). The CDR3 has 15 residues. Unmatched junction bases numbered 5, after V lost 7 bases and J lost 1 base. The CDR3 loop is CASKKGLAGSYEQYF. In DNA form, the CDR3 reads TGTGCCAGTAAAAAGGGACTAGCGGGTTCCTACGAGCAGTACTTC.

This chain connects TRBV7-2 to TRBJ2-5, with D uncertain. Germline V CDR1 and CDR2: SGHTA, FQGNSA. The germline V and J ends were trimmed by 5 bases and 2 bases, with 12 bases remaining between them. This CDR3 has 14 amino acids. The CDR3 spells CASSRRTFQETQYF. In DNA, the CDR3 is TGTGCCAGCAGCCGACGCACCTTTCAAGAGACCCAGTACTTC.

This clonotype was picked up a small number of times. The rearrangement joins TRBV7-2 to TRBJ1-4; 7 nucleotides agree with TRBD1. CDR1 and CDR2 from the germline V gene are SGHTA and FQGNSA. V lost 1 base, J lost 6 bases, and 5 bases stayed unmatched. The CDR3 extends over 15 amino acids. The CDR3 reads CASSLGGGVYEKLFF. The CDR3 DNA is TGTGCCAGCAGCTTAGGAGGGGGCGTTTATGAAAAACTGTTTTTT. The full variable domain, its missing parts supplied by reference TRBV7-2 and TRBJ1-4, is GAGVSQSPSNKVTEKGKDVELRCDPISGHTALYWYRQSLGQGLEFLIYFQGNSAPDKSGLPSDRFSAERTGGSVSTLTIQRTQQEDSAVYLCASSLGGGVYEKLFFGSGTQLSVL.

V and J are TRBV11-2 and TRBJ2-6; 7 positions agree with TRBD1. CDR1 is SGHAT and CDR2 is FQNNGV in the germline V gene. The CDR3 loop spans 16 amino acids. With V trimmed by 2 bases and J by 5 bases, 6 bases remained unmatched. CDR3 DNA sequence: TGTGCCAGCAGCTTAATGGAACAGGGGTGGGCCAACGTCCTGACTTTC. This gives the protein CASSLMEQGWANVLTF.

The chain joins TRBV25-1 to TRBJ1-2; tentatively, D is TRBD1 (5 bases). CDR1 and CDR2 (germline): MGHDK, SYGVNS. The CDR3 has 15 residues. V was shortened by 5 bases and J by 8 bases, with 21 bases between the two germline ends. CDR3 protein: CASSLIAQGLRGYTF. For the CDR3, the DNA is TGTGCCAGCAGTTTAATCGCTCAGGGACTTCGAGGCTACACCTTC.

The chain combines TRBV7-9 with TRBJ1-1, with D tentatively TRBD1 (6 bases). Germline V gene data show CDR1 as SEHNR and CDR2 as FQNEAQ (reference sequence). The CDR3 totals 15 residues. The V end was cut by 3 bases, the J end by 4 bases, with 15 bases between. The CDR3 region has the DNA TGTGCCAGCAGCTTTTACCGCCAGGGGATCACTGAAGCTTTCTTT. Amino acids: CASSFYRQGITEAFF.

This clonotype was detected many times. The V and J genes are TRBV16 and TRBJ1-1; D uncertain. The CDR3 is 14 amino acids. V was trimmed by 0 bases and J by 0 bases, leaving 5 bases between them. Looked up from germline, CDR1 is KGHSY and CDR2 is FQNENV. CDR3 sequence reads: CASSQSAMNTEAFF. The CDR3 bases are TGTGCCAGCAGCCAATCCGCCATGAACACTGAAGCTTTCTTT.

CDR3 sequence reads: CAINRKWDTEAFF. In DNA, the CDR3 is TGTGCCATCAACAGAAAGTGGGACACTGAAGCTTTCTTT. The J gene is TRBJ1-1, the V gene TRBV10-3; the D is unclear. Trimming pared 7 bases from V and 3 bases from J, leaving 12 bases between. The CDR3 spans 13 residues. CDR1 ENHRY and CDR2 SYGVKD come from the germline V gene.

This clonotype was seen more than once but under ten times. The DNA for the CDR3 is TGTGCCACTCAGACAGGGGCCTTCTCTGGAAACACCATATATTTT. Its translation is CATQTGAFSGNTIYF. V usage is TRBV15 and J usage is TRBJ1-3, with TRBD1 identical over 8 bases. CDR3 length equals 15 residues. The trim removed 9 bases at V and 0 bases at J, leaving 7 bases unmatched. Germline V lookup: CDR1 LNHNV, CDR2 YYDKDF (reference sequence).